This TCR beta chain is from a study of T cell responses to AZD1222 COVID-19 vaccine. The study's findings and limits: Vaccine-related CD4 TCRs covered spike, predominating at 160-218 and 743-854. A reported finding is that nearly half of spike-specific TCRs target unmutated variant regions. In a largely white British group with more females than males, clonal diversity was possibly underestimated. Repertoire sampling was restricted to post-peak T cell response timepoints.

Profiled with immunoSEQ multiplex PCR; TCRdb holds only in-frame clones, not every one. The sample records some 150,000 clones, 85% to 95% being singletons. This clone was detected a few times. Its cognate antigen is unknown. The CDR3 spans 17 residues. V lost 1 base, J lost 6 bases, and 9 bases stayed unmatched. Germline V gene data show CDR1 as LGHDT and CDR2 as YNNKEL (reference sequence). The rearrangement joins TRBV3-1 (or the pseudogene TRBV3-2) to TRBJ2-1; 10 positions match TRBD2. The receptor comes from an adult in good health. The sequenced sample was peripheral blood, obtained on day 0 of MenACWY control vaccination. The CDR3 region has the DNA TGTGCCAGCAGCCAAGTACCAGCGGGAGGGCCCGGCAATGAGCAGTTCTTC. As protein: CASSQVPAGGPGNEQFF.